Detailed here is one T cell receptor (beta chain). Libraries were prepared by immunoSEQ multiplex PCR; TCRdb keeps only in-frame clonotypes and omits some of them. The table includes around 100,000 clones, roughly 88% detected once. The data originate from a study of blood T cell repertoires in COVID-19. Study overall: Acute and convalescent COVID-19 samples came from the United States, Italy and Spain.

Germline loops: CDR1 SGHAT, CDR2 FQNNGV. The CDR3 is made up of 13 amino acids. J gave up 5 bases and V 5 bases, and 5 bases lay outside the gene matches. The sequenced sample consisted of peripheral blood. The chain employs TRBV11-2 and TRBJ2-7; 8 bases line up with TRBD1. This TCR derives from a woman between 70 and 85 years old with acute or convalescent COVID-19. CDR3 DNA sequence: TGTGCCAGCAGCGTGACAGGGGAGAACGAGCAGTACTTC. Amino acids: CASSVTGENEQYF.